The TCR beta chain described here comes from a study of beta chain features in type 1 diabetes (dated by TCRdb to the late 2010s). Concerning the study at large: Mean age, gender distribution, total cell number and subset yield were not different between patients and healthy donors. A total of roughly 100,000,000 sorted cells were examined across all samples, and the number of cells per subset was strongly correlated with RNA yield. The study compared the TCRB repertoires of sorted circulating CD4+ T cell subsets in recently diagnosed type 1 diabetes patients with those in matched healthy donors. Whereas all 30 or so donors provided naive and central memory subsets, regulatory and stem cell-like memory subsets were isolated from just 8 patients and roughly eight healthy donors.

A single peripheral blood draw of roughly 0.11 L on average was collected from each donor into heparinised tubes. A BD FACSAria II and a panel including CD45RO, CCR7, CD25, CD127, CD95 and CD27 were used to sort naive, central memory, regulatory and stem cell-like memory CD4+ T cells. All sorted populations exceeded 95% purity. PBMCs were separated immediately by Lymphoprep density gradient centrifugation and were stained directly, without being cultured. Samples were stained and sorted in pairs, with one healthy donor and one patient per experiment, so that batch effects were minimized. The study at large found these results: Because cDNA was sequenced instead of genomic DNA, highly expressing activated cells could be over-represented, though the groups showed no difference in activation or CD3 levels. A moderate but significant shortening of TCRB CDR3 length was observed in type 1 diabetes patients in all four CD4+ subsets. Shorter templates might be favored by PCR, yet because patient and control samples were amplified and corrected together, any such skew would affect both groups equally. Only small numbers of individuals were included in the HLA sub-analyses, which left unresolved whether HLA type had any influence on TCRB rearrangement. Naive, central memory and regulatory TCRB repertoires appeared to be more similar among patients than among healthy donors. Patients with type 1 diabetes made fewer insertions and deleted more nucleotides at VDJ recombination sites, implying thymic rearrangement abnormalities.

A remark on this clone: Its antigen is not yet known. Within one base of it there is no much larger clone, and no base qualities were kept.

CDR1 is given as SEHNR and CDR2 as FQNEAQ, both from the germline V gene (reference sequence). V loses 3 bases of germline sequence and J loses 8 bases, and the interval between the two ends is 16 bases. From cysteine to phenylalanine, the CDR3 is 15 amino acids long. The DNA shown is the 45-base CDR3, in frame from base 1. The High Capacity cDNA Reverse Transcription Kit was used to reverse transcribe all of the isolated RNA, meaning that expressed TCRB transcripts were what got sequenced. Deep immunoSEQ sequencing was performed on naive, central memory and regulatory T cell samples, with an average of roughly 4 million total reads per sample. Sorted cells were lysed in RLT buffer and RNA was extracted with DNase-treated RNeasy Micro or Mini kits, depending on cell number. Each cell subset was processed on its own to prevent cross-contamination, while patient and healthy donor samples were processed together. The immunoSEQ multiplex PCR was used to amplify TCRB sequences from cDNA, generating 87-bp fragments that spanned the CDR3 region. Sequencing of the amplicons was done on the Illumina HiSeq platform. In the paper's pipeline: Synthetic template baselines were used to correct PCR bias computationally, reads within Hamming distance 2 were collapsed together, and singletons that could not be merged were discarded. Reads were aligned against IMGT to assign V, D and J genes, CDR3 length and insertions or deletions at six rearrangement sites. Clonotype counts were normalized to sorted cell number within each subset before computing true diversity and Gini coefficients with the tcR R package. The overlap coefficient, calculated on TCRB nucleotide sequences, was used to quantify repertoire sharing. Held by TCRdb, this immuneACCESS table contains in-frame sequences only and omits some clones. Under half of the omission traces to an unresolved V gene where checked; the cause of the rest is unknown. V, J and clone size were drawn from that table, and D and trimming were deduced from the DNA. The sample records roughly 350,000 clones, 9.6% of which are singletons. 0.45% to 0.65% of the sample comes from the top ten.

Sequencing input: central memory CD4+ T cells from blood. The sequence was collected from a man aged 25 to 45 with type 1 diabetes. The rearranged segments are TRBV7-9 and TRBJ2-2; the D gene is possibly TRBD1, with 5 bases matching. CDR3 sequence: CASSLAGGAIGELFF. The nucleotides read TGTGCCAGCAGCTTGGCCGGTGGGGCCATAGGGGAGCTGTTTTTT. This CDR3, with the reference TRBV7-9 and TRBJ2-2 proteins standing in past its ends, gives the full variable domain DTGVSQNPRHKITKRGQNVTFRCDPISEHNRLYWYRQTLGQGPEFLTYFQNEAQLEKSRLLSDRFSAERPKGSFSTLEIQRTEQGDSAMYLCASSLAGGAIGELFFGEGSRLTVL.